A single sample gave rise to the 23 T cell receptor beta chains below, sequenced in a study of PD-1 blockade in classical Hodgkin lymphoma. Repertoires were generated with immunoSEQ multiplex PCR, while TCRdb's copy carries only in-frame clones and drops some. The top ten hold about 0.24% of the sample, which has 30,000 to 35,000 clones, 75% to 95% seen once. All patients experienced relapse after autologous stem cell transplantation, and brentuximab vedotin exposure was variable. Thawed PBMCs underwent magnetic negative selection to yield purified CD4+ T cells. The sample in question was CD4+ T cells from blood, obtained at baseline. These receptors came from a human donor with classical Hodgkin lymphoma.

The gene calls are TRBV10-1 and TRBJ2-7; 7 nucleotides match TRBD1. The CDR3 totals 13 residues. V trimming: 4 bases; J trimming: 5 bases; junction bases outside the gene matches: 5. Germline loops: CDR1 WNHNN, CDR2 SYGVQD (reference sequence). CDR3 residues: CASSGKQGNEQYF. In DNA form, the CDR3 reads TGCGCCAGCAGTGGGAAACAGGGGAACGAGCAGTACTTC.

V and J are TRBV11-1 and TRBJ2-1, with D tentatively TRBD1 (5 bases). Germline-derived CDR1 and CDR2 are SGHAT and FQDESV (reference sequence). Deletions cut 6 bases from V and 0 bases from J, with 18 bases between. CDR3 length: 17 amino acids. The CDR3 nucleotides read TGTGCCAGCAGAGAAGGATCCAGACAGAGCTCCTACAATGAGCAGTTCTTC. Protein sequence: CASREGSRQSSYNEQFF.

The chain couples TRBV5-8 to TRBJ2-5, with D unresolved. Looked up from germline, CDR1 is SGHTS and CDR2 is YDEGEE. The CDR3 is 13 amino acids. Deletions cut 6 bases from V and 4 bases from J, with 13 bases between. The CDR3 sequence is CASIPGWVETQYF. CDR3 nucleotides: TGTGCCAGCATTCCAGGTTGGGTAGAGACCCAGTACTTC.

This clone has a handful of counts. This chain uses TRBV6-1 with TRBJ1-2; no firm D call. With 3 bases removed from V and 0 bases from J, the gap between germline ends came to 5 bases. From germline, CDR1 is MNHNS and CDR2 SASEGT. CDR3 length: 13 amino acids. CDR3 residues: CASSEVANYGYTF. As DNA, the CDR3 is TGTGCCAGCAGTGAGGTTGCTAACTATGGCTACACCTTC.

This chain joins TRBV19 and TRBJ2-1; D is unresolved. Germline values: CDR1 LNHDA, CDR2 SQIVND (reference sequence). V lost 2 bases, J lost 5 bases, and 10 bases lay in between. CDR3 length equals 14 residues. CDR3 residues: CASSIHKNNNEQFF. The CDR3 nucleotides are TGTGCCAGTAGTATACACAAAAATAACAATGAGCAGTTCTTC.

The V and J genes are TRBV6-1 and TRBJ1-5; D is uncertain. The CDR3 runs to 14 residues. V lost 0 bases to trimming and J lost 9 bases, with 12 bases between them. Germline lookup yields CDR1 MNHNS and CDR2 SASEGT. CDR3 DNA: TGTGCCAGCAGTGAAGCAGGGCGCGGGGTGCCCCAGCATTTT. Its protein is CASSEAGRGVPQHF.

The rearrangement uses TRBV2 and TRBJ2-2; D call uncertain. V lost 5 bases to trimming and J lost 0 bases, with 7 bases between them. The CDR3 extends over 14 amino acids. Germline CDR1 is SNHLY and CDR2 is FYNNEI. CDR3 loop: CASSREANTGELFF. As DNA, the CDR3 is TGTGCCAGCAGTCGAGAAGCGAACACCGGGGAGCTGTTTTTT.

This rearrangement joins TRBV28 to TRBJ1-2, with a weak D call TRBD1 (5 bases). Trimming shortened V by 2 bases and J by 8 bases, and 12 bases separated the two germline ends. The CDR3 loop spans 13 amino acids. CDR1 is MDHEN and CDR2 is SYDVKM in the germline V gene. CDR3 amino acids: CASSLLGPGGYTF. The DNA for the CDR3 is TGTGCCAGCAGTTTACTGGGGCCGGGGGGCTACACCTTC.

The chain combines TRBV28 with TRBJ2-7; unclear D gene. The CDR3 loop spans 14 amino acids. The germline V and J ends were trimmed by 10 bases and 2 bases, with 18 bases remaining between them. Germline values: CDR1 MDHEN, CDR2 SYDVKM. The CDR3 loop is CATVRPIPTYEQYF. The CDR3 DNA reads TGTGCCACCGTAAGACCAATCCCCACCTACGAGCAGTACTTC.

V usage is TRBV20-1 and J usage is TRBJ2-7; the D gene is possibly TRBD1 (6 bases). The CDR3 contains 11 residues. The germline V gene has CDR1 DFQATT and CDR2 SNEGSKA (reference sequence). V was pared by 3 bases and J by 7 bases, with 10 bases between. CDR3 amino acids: CSARTGLEQYF. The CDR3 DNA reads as TGCAGTGCTAGGACAGGCTTGGAGCAGTACTTC.

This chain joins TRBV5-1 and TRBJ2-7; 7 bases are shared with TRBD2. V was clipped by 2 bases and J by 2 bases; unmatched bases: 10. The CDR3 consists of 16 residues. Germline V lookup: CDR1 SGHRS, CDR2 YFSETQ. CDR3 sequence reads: CASSFGAAGAPYEQYF. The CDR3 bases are TGCGCCAGCAGCTTTGGGGCTGCGGGAGCCCCCTACGAGCAGTACTTC.

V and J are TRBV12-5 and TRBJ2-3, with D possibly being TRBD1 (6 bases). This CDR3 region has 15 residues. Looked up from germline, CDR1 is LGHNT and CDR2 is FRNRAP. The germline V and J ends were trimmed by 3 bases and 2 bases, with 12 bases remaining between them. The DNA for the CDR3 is TGTGCTAGTGGTTTAACCGGACAGTTCACAGATACGCAGTATTTT. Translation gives CASGLTGQFTDTQYF.

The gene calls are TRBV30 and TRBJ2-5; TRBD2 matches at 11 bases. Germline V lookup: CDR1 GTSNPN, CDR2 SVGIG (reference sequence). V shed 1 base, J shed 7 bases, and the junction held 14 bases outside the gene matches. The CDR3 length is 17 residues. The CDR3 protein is CAWSGKSVAGGGGTQYF. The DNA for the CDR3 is TGTGCCTGGAGTGGAAAGTCGGTAGCGGGAGGGGGAGGGACCCAGTACTTC.

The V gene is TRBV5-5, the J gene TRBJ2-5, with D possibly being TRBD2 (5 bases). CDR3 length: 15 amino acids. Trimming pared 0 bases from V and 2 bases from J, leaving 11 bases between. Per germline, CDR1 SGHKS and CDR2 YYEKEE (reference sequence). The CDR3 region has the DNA TGTGCCAGCAGCTTGGCCAGCGGCCCTCAAGAGACCCAGTACTTC. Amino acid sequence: CASSLASGPQETQYF.

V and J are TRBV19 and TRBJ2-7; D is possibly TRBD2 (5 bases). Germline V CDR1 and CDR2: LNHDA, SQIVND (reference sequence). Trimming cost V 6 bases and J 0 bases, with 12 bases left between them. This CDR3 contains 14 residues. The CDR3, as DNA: TGTGCCAGTAGACCACCTAGCAACTCCTACGAGCAGTACTTC. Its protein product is CASRPPSNSYEQYF.

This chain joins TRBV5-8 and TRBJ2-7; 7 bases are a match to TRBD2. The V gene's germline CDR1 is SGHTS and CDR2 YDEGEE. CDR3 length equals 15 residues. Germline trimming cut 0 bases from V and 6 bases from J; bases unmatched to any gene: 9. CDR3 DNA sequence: TGTGCCAGCAGCTTGGCCGGGACTACCCTCGGCGAGCAGTACTTC. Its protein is CASSLAGTTLGEQYF.

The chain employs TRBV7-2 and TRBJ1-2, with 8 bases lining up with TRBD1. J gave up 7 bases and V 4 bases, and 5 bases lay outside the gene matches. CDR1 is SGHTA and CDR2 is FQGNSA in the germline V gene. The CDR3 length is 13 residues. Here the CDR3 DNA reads TGTGCCAGCAGCTCCGGACAGGGAGGTGGCTACACCTTC. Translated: CASSSGQGGGYTF.

The CDR3 sequence is CASSLPPSGAFLSGANVLTF. As DNA, the CDR3 is TGTGCCAGCAGTCTACCCCCTAGCGGGGCCTTTCTCTCTGGGGCCAACGTCCTGACTTTC. The J gene is TRBJ2-6, the V gene TRBV28; TRBD2 aligns across 9 bases. From germline, CDR1 is MDHEN and CDR2 SYDVKM. This CDR3 comprises 20 residues. With V trimmed by 5 bases and J by 0 bases, 14 bases remained unmatched. Full variable domain (outside the CDR3, taken from reference TRBV28 and TRBJ2-6): DVKVTQSSRYLVKRTGEKVFLECVQDMDHENMFWYRQDPGLGLRLIYFSYDVKMKEKGDIPEGYSVSREKKERFSLILESASTNQTSMYLCASSLPPSGAFLSGANVLTFGAGSRLTVL.

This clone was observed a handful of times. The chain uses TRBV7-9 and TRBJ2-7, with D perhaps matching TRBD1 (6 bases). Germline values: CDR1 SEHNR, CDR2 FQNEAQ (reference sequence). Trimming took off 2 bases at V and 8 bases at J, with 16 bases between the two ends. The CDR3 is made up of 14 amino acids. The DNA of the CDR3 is TGTGCCAGCAGCTTAATACAGGGAGACGGCAAGCAGTACTTC. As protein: CASSLIQGDGKQYF.

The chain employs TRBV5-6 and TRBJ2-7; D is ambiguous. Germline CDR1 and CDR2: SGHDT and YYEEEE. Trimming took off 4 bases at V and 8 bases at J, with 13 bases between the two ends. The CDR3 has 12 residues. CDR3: CASSPGPKKQYF. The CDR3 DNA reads TGTGCCAGCAGCCCCGGCCCAAAAAAGCAGTACTTC.

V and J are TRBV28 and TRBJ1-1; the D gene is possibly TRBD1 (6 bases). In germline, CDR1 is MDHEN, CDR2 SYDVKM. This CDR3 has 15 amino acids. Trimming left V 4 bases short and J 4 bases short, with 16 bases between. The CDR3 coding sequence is TGTGCCAGCAGTTCCTACAGGGTTCAGGCCACTGAAGCTTTCTTT. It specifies CASSSYRVQATEAFF. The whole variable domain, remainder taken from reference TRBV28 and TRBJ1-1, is DVKVTQSSRYLVKRTGEKVFLECVQDMDHENMFWYRQDPGLGLRLIYFSYDVKMKEKGDIPEGYSVSREKKERFSLILESASTNQTSMYLCASSSYRVQATEAFFGQGTRLTVV.

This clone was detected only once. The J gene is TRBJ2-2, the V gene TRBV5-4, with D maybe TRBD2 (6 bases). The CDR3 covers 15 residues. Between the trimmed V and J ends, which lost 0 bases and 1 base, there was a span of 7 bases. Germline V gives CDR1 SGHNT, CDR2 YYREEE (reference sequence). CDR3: CASSLAGLNTGELFF. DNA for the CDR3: TGTGCCAGCAGCTTGGCGGGACTGAACACCGGGGAGCTGTTTTTT. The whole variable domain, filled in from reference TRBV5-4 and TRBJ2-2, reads ETGVTQSPTHLIKTRGQQVTLRCSSQSGHNTVSWYQQALGQGPQFIFQYYREEENGRGNFPPRFSGLQFPNYSSELNVNALELDDSALYLCASSLAGLNTGELFFGEGSRLTVL.

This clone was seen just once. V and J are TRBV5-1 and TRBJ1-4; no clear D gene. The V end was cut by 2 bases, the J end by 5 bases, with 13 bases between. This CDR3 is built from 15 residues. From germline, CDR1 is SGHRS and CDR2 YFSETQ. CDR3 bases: TGCGCCAGCAGCTTTGGGTCGGGTGGGAATGAAAAACTGTTTTTT. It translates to CASSFGSGGNEKLFF.